The present entry profiles one T cell receptor (beta chain) with its context. Germline assignment: CDR1 KGHSH and CDR2 LQKENI. The CDR3 loop spans 14 amino acids. V lost 5 bases and J 7 bases, leaving 12 bases between the germline ends. This sample is drawn from a study of blood T cell repertoires in COVID-19. On the study more broadly: Researchers got acute and convalescent COVID-19 samples from the United States, Italy and Spain. PBMCs, B-cell-depleted T cells, or T cells were the source of the cDNA or gDNA that made up the material.

In the authors' workflow: Counts of nucleated cells, estimated from reference gene primer amplification, were obtained. The table came from immunoSEQ multiplex PCR; TCRdb's copy has only in-frame clones and leaves some out. The V and J calls and clone size were taken over from that table, and D and trimming were inferred from the DNA. The sample consists of approximately 46,000 clones, roughly 80% of them appearing once. This TCR derives from a human donor in a cohort sampled during active COVID-19. The rearrangement uses TRBV18 and TRBJ1-6; weak D call: TRBD1 (6 bases). The sample was peripheral blood. The chain's CDR3 is CASSKDRPNSPLHF. In nucleotides, the CDR3 is TGTGCCAGCTCAAAAGACAGGCCAAATTCACCCCTCCACTTT.